This is a list of T cell receptor beta chains from one sample in a study of T cell responses to AZD1222 COVID-19 vaccine. The table came from immunoSEQ multiplex PCR; TCRdb's copy has only in-frame clones and leaves some out. The repertoire has some 130,000 clones, just over 85% of them found once; the top ten carry about a fifth. The sequenced sample was peripheral blood, obtained on day 0 of AZD1222 vaccination. All receptors come from an adult in good health. Both conserved end residues are part of each CDR3. D genes are given only for firm matches. Only part of the rows carry a size: once, few, many, or a class if the clone is expanded.

TRBJ1-1,-,-,TRBV12-5,CASGLSLTVDLTEAFF,TGTGCTAGTGGTTTGTCCCTCACAGTAGACCTCACTGAAGCTTTCTTT
TRBJ2-7,-,-,TRBV20-1,CSASIGTSSSYEQYF,TGCAGTGCTAGTATAGGGACTTCCAGCTCCTACGAGCAGTACTTC
TRBJ1-1,-,-,TRBV18,CASSPPAGNTEAFF,TGTGCCAGCTCACCACCCGCAGGGAACACTGAAGCTTTCTTT
TRBJ2-7,TRBD1,-,TRBV28,CASKQGSYEQYF,TGTGCCAGTAAACAGGGGTCCTACGAGCAGTACTTC
TRBJ1-5,TRBD1,few,TRBV5-6,CASSWGQGLDQPQHF,TGTGCCAGCAGCTGGGGACAGGGTTTGGATCAGCCCCAGCATTTT
TRBJ1-2,TRBD1,once,TRBV4-3,CASSQEGEGGAGYGYTF,TGCGCCAGCAGCCAAGAAGGAGAAGGGGGCGCCGGCTATGGCTACACCTTC
TRBJ2-5,TRBD2,-,TRBV5-1,CASVLLGTSGVGVQETQYF,TGCGCCAGCGTCCTCCTAGGGACTAGCGGGGTGGGAGTCCAAGAGACCCAGTACTTC
TRBJ1-4,-,-,TRBV12-5,CARRAVDEKLFF,TGTGCTAGGCGGGCCGTAGATGAAAAACTGTTTTTT
TRBJ1-2,TRBD1,-,TRBV5-1,CASSSTGDYGYTF,TGCGCCAGCAGCTCGACAGGGGACTATGGCTACACCTTC
TRBJ2-1,-,-,TRBV5-4,CASIDGGGSRNEQFF,TGTGCCAGCATCGATGGGGGAGGTAGCCGGAATGAGCAGTTCTTC
TRBJ1-6,TRBD1,-,TRBV5-1,CASSLVDRGSSPLHF,TGCGCCAGCAGCTTGGTGGACAGGGGGAGTTCACCCCTCCACTTT
TRBJ2-7,TRBD1,-,TRBV3-1/TRBV3-2,CASSQIGQAYEQYF,TGTGCCAGCAGCCAAATTGGACAGGCTTACGAGCAGTACTTC
TRBJ1-2,-,-,TRBV4-3,CASSLFGGGNGYTF,TGCGCCAGCAGCCTATTTGGGGGGGGTAATGGCTACACCTTC
TRBJ2-7,-,-,TRBV5-5,CASSLAGTSTYEQYF,TGTGCCAGCAGCTTGGCCGGGACCAGCACCTACGAGCAGTACTTC
TRBJ1-5,-,-,TRBV19,CASSQLTVSGNQPQHF,TGTGCCAGTAGTCAACTGACAGTATCGGGCAATCAGCCCCAGCATTTT
TRBJ2-7,TRBD1,-,TRBV7-9,CASSDRTGFRDEQYF,TGTGCCAGCAGCGACCGGACAGGGTTCCGGGACGAGCAGTACTTC
TRBJ1-4,-,-,TRBV10-3,CAISSGLINEKLFF,TGTGCCATCAGCTCGGGACTCATTAATGAAAAACTGTTTTTT
TRBJ2-5,-,-,TRBV7-2,CASSLAQRETQYF,TGTGCCAGCAGCTTAGCGCAAAGGGAGACCCAGTACTTC
TRBJ1-1,-,-,TRBV2,CASSLGLGTEAFF,TGTGCCAGCAGTCTTGGATTGGGAACTGAAGCTTTCTTT
TRBJ1-4,TRBD1,-,TRBV5-6,CASSRDRAGEKLFF,TGTGCCAGCAGCCGGGACAGGGCGGGAGAAAAACTGTTTTTT
TRBJ1-2,-,-,TRBV7-2,CASSLTTGNYGYTF,TGTGCCAGCAGCTTAACGACCGGTAACTATGGCTACACCTTC
TRBJ2-2,TRBD2,-,TRBV9,CASSVGLAGGKVPGELFF,TGTGCCAGCAGCGTAGGGCTAGCGGGGGGGAAGGTCCCCGGGGAGCTGTTTTTT
TRBJ1-1,-,few,TRBV7-2,CASSLVGVLNTEAFF,TGTGCCAGCAGCTTAGTAGGGGTCCTGAACACTGAAGCTTTCTTT
TRBJ1-6,-,-,TRBV5-4,CASSLSGSQGGYSPLHF,TGTGCCAGCAGCTTGAGTGGTAGCCAGGGAGGGTATTCACCCCTCCACTTT
TRBJ2-7,-,-,TRBV29-1,CSVESVYEQYF,TGCAGCGTTGAAAGTGTTTACGAGCAGTACTTC